This T cell receptor beta chain was captured in a study of cytomegalovirus exposure and HLA in healthy donors. Overall study findings and caveats: Segments of the TCR beta V type were, in most cases, productive about 90% or about 30% of the time in an earlier analysis.

The CDR3 extends over 16 amino acids. CDR1 SGHDT and CDR2 YYEEEE come from the germline V gene. J lost 3 bases, V lost 2 bases, and 7 bases had no gene match. Turning to this clone: Its antigen is unknown.

The PCR had 60 Vbeta and 13 Jbeta primers. Method: immunoSEQ multiplex PCR; TCRdb's copy keeps in-frame clones and lacks some. Counted here are fewer than 250,000 clones, around 76% occurring once; the ten biggest clones make up 6%. The rearrangement links TRBV5-6 to TRBJ2-1, with TRBD2 matching 8 bases. This sequence was found in a man in his forties in good health and CMV-seropositive. The sequencing sample was made of PBMCs. CDR3 sequence reads: CASSFSGLAGYNEQFF. The CDR3 nucleotides read TGTGCCAGCAGCTTTAGCGGGCTAGCGGGCTACAATGAGCAGTTCTTC.